The T cell receptor beta chain under discussion was sequenced for a study of CD8 T cells in ankylosing spondylitis. V was cut by 4 bases and J by 3 bases, with 12 bases left in between. Germline V gene data show CDR1 as MDHEN and CDR2 as SYDVKM. This CDR3 is 14 amino acids long. A single record per CDR3 protein comes from TCRdb applying MiXCR to the 5' RACE reads. Of more than 95,000 distinct CDR3 sequences in the sample, about 8.3% were seen once. Source material: blood, either unsorted or a sorted T cell fraction (not recorded which). The clonotype was recovered from a male donor with ankylosing spondylitis or in good health (not recorded which). J is TRBJ2-5 and V is TRBV28; D possibly corresponds to TRBD2 (6 bases). CDR3 residues: CASSSPSVEETQYF. The CDR3 DNA sequence: TGTGCCAGCAGTTCCCCTAGCGTGGAAGAGACCCAGTACTTC.